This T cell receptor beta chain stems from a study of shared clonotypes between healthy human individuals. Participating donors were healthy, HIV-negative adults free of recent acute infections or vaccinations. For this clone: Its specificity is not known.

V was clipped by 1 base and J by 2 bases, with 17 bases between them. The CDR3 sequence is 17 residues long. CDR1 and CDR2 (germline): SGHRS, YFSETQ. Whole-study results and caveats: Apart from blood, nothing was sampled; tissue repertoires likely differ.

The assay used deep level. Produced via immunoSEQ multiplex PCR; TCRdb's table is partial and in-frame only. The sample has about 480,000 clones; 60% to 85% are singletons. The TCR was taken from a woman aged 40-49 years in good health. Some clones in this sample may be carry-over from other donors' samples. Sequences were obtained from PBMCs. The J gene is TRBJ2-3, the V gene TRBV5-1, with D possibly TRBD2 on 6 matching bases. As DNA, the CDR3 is TGCGCCAGCAGCTTGACCAAAAGCGGGCGGTTCACAGATACGCAGTATTTT. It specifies CASSLTKSGRFTDTQYF.